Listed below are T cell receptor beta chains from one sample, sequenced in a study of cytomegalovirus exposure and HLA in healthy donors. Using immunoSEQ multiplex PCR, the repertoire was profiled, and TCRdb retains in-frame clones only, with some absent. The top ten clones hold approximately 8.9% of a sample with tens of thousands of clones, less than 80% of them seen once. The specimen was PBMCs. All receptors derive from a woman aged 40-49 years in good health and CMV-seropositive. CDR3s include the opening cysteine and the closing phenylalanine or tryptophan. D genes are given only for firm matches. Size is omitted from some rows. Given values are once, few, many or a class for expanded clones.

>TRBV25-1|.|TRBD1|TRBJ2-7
TGTGCCAGCAGTGAAGGAAGGGGGCTCTACGAGCAGTACTTC
CASSEGRGLYEQYF
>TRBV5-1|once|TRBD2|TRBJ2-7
TGCGCCAGCAGCTTCGGGAGGGGCGCCTACGAGCAGTACTTC
CASSFGRGAYEQYF
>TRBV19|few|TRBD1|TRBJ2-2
TGTGCCAGTATCCCGACAGGGATGAACACCGGGGAGCTGTTTTTT
CASIPTGMNTGELFF
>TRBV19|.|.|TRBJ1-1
TGTGCCAGTAGTATTTGGAGGGGGGGGCAGGACACTGAAGCTTTCTTT
CASSIWRGGQDTEAFF
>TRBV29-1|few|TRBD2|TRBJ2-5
TGCAGCGTTGCCGGGACTAGCTCTGAGACCCAGTACTTC
CSVAGTSSETQYF
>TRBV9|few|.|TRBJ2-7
TGTGCCAGCAGCCCATCACCCCTGGGGGGTATTAACGAGCAGTACTTC
CASSPSPLGGINEQYF
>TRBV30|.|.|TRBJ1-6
TGTGCCTGGAGTCCCCCGGGGTATTCACCCCTCCACTTT
CAWSPPGYSPLHF
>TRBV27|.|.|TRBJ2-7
TGTGCCAGCAGTTTATTCAGCTCCTACGAGCAGTACTTC
CASSLFSSYEQYF
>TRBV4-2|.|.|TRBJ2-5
TGTGCCAGCAGCCAAGACTCCAGAGGAGAGACCCAGTACTTC
CASSQDSRGETQYF
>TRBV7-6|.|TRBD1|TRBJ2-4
TGTGCCAGCAGCTTAGGGTTAGGACAGGGGAACATTCAGTACTTC
CASSLGLGQGNIQYF
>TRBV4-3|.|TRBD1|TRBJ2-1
TGCGCCAGCAGCTACAACAGGGGAAATGAGCAGTTCTTC
CASSYNRGNEQFF
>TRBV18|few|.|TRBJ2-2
TGTGCCAGCTCACCAACGGGTTCAAACACCGGGGAGCTGTTTTTT
CASSPTGSNTGELFF
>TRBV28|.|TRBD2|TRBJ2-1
TGTGCCAGCAGTTTGGGGGGGACCTACAATGAGCAGTTCTTC
CASSLGGTYNEQFF
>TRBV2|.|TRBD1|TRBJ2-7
TGTGCCAGCAGTGGGGGACAGAGCCTTTCCTACGAGCAGTACTTC
CASSGGQSLSYEQYF
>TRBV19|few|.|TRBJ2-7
TGTGCCACCTGGGGAGGAGGTCACTACGAGCAGTACTTC
CATWGGGHYEQYF
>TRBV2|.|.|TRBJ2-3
TGTGCCAGCAGTGAGAAACTAGCCCTCGGGTATTTT
CASSEKLALGYF
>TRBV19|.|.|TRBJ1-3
TGTGCCTCCTCGGACCCAGGGGTCTCTGGAAACACCATATATTTT
CASSDPGVSGNTIYF
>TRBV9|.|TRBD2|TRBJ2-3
TGTGCCAGCAGCGTAGAAAGGGCGGGGGTGATCACAGATACGCAGTATTTT
CASSVERAGVITDTQYF
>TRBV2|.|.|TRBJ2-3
TGTGCCAGCAGTGTTCTTAGAACAGATACGCAGTATTTT
CASSVLRTDTQYF
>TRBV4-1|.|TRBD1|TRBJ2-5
TGCGCCAGCAGCCAAGAACAGGGGGTCCAAGAGACCCAGTACTTC
CASSQEQGVQETQYF
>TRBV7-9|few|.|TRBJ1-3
TGTGCCAGCAGATCGCGCAGGGAAGGAAACACCATATATTTT
CASRSRREGNTIYF
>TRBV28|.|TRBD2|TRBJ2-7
TGTGCCAGCAGTCCGGGACTAACACCGCCCTACGAGCAGTACTTC
CASSPGLTPPYEQYF
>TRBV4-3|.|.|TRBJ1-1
TGCGCCAGCAGCCGGAACAGTGGCACTGAAGCTTTCTTT
CASSRNSGTEAFF
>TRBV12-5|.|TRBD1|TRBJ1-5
TGTGCTAGTAGCACAGGGGTTCTTCAGCCCCAGCATTTT
CASSTGVLQPQHF
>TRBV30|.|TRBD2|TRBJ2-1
TGTGCCTGGAGTGTATCCCTCCGGGCGGGGGGTATAAATGAGCAGTTCTTC
CAWSVSLRAGGINEQFF
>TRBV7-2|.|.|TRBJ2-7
TGTGCCAGCAGCTTAGGGACAGAACTCTACGAGCAGTACTTC
CASSLGTELYEQYF
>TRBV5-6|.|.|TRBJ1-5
TGTGCCAGCAGCTTGATCGGGGATGTTCAGCCCCAGCATTTT
CASSLIGDVQPQHF
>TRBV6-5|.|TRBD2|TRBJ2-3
TGTGCCAGCAGGGGAGCGGGGGCCGACACAGATACGCAGTATTTT
CASRGAGADTDTQYF
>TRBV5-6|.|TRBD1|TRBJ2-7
TGTGCCAGCAGCCCCCCGGACAGGGGTATCAACGAGCAGTACTTC
CASSPPDRGINEQYF
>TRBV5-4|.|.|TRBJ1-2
TGTGCCAGCAATCCCGCCGGACAGCACTATGGCTACACCTTC
CASNPAGQHYGYTF
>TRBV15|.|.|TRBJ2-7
TGTGCCACCAGCAGAGATCGGCGGAGTAACGGGGAGCAGTACTTC
CATSRDRRSNGEQYF
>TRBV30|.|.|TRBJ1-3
TGTGCCTGGAGTCTAGAATCTGGAAACACCATATATTTT
CAWSLESGNTIYF
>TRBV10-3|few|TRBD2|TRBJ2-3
TGTGCCATCTCGGGGGAGGGGTACACAGATACGCAGTATTTT
CAISGEGYTDTQYF
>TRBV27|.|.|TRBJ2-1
TGTGCCAGCAGCCTTGACAGGAACTACAATGAGCAGTTCTTC
CASSLDRNYNEQFF
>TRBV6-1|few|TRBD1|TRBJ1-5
TGTGCCAGCATGAGACAGGGGGAGGGCAATCAGCCCCAGCATTTT
CASMRQGEGNQPQHF
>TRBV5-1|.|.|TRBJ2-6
TGCGCCAGCAGCTCCCACCGTGGAAGGGGCTCCGTCCTGACTTTC
CASSSHRGRGSVLTF